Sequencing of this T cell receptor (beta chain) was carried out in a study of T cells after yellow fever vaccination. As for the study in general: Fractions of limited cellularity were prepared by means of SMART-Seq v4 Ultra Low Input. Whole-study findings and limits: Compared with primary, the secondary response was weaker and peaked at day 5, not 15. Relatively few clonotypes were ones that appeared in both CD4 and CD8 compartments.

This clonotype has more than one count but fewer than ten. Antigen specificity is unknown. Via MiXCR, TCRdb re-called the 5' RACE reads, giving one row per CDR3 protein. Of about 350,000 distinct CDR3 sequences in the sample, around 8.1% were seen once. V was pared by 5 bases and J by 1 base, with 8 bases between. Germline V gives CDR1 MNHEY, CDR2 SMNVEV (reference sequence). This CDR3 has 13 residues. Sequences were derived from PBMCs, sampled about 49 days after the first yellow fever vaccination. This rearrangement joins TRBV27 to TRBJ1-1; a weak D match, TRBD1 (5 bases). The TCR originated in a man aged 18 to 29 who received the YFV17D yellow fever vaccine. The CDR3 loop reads CASSPGANTEAFF. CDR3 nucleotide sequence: TGTGCCAGCAGTCCTGGGGCGAACACTGAAGCTTTCTTT.